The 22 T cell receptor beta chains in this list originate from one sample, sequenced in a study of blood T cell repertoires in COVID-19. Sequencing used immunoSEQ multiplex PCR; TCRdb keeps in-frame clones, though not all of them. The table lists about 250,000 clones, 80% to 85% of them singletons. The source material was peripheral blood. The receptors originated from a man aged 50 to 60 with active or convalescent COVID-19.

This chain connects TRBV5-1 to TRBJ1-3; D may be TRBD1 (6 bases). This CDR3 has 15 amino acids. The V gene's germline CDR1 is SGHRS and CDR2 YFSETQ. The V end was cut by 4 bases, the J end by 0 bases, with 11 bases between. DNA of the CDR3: TGCGCCAGCAGCGCCAGGGGCCACTCTGGAAACACCATATATTTT. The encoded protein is CASSARGHSGNTIYF.

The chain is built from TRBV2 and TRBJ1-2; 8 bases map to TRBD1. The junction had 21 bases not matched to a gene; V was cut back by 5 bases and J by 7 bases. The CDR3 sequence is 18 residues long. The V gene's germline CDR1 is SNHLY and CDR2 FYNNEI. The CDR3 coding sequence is TGTGCCAGCAGTCCCTGGGCGTTGACAGGGGAGGTTCCGGGTGGCTACACCTTC. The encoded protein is CASSPWALTGEVPGGYTF. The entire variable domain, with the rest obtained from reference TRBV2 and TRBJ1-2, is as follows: EPEVTQTPSHQVTQMGQEVILRCVPISNHLYFYWYRQILGQKVEFLVSFYNNEISEKSEIFDDQFSVERPDGSNFTLKIRSTKLEDSAMYFCASSPWALTGEVPGGYTFGSGTRLTVV.

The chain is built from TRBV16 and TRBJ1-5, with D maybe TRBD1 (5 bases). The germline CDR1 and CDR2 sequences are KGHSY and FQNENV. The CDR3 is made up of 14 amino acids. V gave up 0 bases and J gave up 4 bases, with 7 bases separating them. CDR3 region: CASSQSPGNQPQHF. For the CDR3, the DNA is TGTGCCAGCAGCCAATCCCCAGGGAATCAGCCCCAGCATTTT.

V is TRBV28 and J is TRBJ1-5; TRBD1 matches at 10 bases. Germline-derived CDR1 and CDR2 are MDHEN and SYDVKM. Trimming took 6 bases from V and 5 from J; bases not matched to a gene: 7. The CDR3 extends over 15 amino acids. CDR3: CASRPGTGVHQPQHF. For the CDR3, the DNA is TGTGCCAGCAGGCCCGGGACAGGGGTCCATCAGCCCCAGCATTTT.

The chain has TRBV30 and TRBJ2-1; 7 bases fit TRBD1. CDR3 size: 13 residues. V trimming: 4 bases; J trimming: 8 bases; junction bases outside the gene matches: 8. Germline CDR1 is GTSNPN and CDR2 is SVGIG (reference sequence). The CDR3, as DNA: TGTGCCTGGACTTCGGACAGGCGCTATGAGCAGTTCTTC. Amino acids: CAWTSDRRYEQFF.

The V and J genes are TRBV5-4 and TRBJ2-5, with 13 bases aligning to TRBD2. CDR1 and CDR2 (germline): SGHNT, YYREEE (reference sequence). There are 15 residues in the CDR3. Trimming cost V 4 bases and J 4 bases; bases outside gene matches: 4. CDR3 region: CASSHRTSGGETQYF. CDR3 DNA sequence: TGTGCCAGCAGCCATAGGACTAGCGGGGGAGAGACCCAGTACTTC.

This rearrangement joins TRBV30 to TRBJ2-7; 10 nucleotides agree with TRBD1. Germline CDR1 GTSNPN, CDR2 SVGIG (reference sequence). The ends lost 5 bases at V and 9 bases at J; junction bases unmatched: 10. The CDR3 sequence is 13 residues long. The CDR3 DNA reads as TGTGCCTGGGCAGGGACAGGGGTAGGTCGGCAGTACTTC. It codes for CAWAGTGVGRQYF.

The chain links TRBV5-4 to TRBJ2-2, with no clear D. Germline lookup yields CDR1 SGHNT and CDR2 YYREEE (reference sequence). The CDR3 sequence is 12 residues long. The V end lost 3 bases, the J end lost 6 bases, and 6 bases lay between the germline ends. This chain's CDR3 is CASSSPAGELFF. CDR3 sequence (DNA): TGTGCCAGCAGCTCCCCGGCCGGGGAGCTGTTTTTT.

In nucleotides, the CDR3 is TGTGCCAGCAGCCCGCAGGGACAGGGGGTAGGAGGCTACACCTTC. Its translation: CASSPQGQGVGGYTF. The chain recombines TRBV5-6 with TRBJ1-2; 11 positions agree with TRBD1. The CDR3 has 15 residues. CDR1 SGHDT and CDR2 YYEEEE come from the germline V gene. The V gene end was trimmed by 4 bases and the J gene end by 8 bases; junction bases not matched to a gene: 10.

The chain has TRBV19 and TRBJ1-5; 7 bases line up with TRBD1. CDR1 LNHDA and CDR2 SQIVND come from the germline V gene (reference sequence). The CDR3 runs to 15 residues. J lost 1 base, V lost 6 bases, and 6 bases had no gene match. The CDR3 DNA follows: TGTGCCAGTAGAGCAGGGGGAGCAAGCAATCAGCCCCAGCATTTT. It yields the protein CASRAGGASNQPQHF.

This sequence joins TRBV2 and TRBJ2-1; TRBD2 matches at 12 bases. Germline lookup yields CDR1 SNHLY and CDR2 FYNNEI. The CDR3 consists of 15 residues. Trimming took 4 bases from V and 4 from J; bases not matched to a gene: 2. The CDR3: CASSGTSGTYNEQFF. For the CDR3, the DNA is TGTGCCAGCAGTGGGACTAGCGGGACTTACAATGAGCAGTTCTTC. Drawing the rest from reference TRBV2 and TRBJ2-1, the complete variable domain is EPEVTQTPSHQVTQMGQEVILRCVPISNHLYFYWYRQILGQKVEFLVSFYNNEISEKSEIFDDQFSVERPDGSNFTLKIRSTKLEDSAMYFCASSGTSGTYNEQFFGPGTRLTVL.

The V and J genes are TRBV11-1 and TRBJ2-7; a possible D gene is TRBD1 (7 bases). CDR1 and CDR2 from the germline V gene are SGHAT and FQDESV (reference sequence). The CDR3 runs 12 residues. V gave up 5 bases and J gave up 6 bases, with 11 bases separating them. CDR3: CASSPGGGEQYF. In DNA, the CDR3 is TGTGCCAGCAGCCCAGGGGGAGGCGAGCAGTACTTC.

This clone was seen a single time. In DNA form, the CDR3 reads TGTGCCAGCAGCCAAATTAGCGGGGGTTATCACACCGGGGAGCTGTTTTTT. Amino acids: CASSQISGGYHTGELFF. This chain links TRBV3-1 (or the pseudogene TRBV3-2) with TRBJ2-2, with 9 bases matching TRBD2. This CDR3 is built from 17 residues. From germline, CDR1 is LGHDT and CDR2 YNNKEL (reference sequence). Trimming took 2 bases from V and 3 from J; bases not matched to a gene: 7.

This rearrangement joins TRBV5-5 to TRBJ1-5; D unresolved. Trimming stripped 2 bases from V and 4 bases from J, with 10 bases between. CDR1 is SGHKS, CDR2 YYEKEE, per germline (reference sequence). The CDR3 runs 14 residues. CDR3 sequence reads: CASSLENRNQPQHF. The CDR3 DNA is TGTGCCAGCAGCTTAGAGAATCGGAATCAGCCCCAGCATTTT.

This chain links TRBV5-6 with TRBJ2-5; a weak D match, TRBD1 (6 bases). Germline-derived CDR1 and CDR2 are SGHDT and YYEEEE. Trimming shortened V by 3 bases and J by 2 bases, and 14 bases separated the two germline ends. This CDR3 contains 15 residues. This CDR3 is CASSSRQTGQETQYF. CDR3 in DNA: TGTGCCAGCAGCTCGCGCCAAACAGGGCAAGAGACCCAGTACTTC.

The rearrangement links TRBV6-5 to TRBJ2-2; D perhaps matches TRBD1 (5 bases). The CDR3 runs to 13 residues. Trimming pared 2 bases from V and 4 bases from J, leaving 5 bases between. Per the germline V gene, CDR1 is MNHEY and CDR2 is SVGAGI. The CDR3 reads CASSYGATGELFF. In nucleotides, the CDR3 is TGTGCCAGCAGTTACGGGGCCACCGGGGAGCTGTTTTTT.

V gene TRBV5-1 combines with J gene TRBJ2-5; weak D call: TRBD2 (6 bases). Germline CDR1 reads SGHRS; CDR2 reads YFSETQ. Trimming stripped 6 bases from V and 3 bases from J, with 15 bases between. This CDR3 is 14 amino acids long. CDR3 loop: CASTLSRREETQYF. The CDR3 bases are TGCGCCAGCACCCTCTCACGGAGGGAAGAGACCCAGTACTTC.

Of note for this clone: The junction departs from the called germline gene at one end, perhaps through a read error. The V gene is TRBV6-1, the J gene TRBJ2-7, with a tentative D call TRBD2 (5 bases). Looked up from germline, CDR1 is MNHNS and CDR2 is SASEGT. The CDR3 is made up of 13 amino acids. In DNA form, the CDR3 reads TGTGCCAGCAGTCAAGCAGGAGGTTACGAGCAGTACTTC. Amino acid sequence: CASSQAGGYEQYF.

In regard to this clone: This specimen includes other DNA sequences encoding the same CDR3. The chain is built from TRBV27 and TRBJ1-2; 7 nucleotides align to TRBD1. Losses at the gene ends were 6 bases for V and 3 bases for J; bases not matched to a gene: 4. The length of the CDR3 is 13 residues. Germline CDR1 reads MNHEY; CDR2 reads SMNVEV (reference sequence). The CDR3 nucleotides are TGTGCCAGCAGCCTTGACAGGGACTATGGCTACACCTTC. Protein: CASSLDRDYGYTF.

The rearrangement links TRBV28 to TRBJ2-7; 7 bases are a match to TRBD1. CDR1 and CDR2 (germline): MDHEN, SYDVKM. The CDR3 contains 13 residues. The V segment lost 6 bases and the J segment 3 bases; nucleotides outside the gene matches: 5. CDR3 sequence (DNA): TGTGCCAGCAGCATAACAGGGGTCTACGAGCAGTACTTC. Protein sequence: CASSITGVYEQYF.

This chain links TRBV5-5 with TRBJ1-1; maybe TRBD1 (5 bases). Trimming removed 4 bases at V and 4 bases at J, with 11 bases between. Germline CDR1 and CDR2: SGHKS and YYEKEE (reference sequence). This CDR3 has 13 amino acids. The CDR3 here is CASSQGGATEAFF. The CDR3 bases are TGTGCCAGCAGCCAAGGAGGGGCCACTGAAGCTTTCTTT.

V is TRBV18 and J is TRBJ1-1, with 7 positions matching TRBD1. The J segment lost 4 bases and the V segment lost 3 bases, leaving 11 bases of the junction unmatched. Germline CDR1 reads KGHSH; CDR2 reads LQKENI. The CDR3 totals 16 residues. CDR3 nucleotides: TGTGCCAGCTCACCCTCTAGTGTAGGGGGCATCACTGAAGCTTTCTTT. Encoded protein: CASSPSSVGGITEAFF.